Reported below is one T cell receptor (beta chain). Its specificity is unknown. The record originates from a study of beta chain features in type 1 diabetes. The study's findings and limits: Shorter TCRB CDR3s, moderately but significantly so, marked every one of the four CD4+ subsets in Type 1 diabetes patients.

Once sorted, every population was more than 95% pure. Reverse transcription of all isolated RNA meant that expressed TCRB transcripts were sequenced. The data were produced by immunoSEQ multiplex PCR, yet TCRdb's version contains in-frame clones alone and is incomplete. The sample yields about 340,000 clones, approximately 12% seen once. The origin of this receptor is a woman aged 18-29 years with type 1 diabetes. Sequencing was carried out using naive CD4+ T cells from blood.

Here the CDR3 reads CASSDTGQGNYGYTF. The DNA of the CDR3 is TGTGCCAGCAGCGATACAGGACAGGGGAACTATGGCTACACCTTC. The gene calls are TRBV7-9 and TRBJ1-2; TRBD1 matches at 9 bases. Germline values: CDR1 SEHNR, CDR2 FQNEAQ (reference sequence). The junction had 6 bases not matched to a gene; V was cut back by 5 bases and J by 2 bases. This CDR3 region has 15 residues.